This paragraph reports one TCR beta chain. The sample originates from a study of PD-1 blockade in classical Hodgkin lymphoma. The time point was: cycle 4 day 1 (C4D1), after 6 weeks of nivolumab. Following autologous stem cell transplantation, relapse occurred in every patient, and exposure to brentuximab vedotin varied. From thawed PBMCs, CD4+ T cells were purified using magnetic negative selection. Here immunoSEQ multiplex PCR was the method, and the copy in TCRdb shows in-frame clones only, minus some. The table records 25,000 to 30,000 clones, approximately 79% of them present only once. Germline-derived CDR1 and CDR2 are MNHNY and SVGAGI (reference sequence). This CDR3 has 16 amino acids. The germline V and J ends were trimmed by 2 bases and 4 bases, with 17 bases remaining between them.

The receptor was isolated from a human donor with classical Hodgkin lymphoma. This sequence joins TRBV6-6 and TRBJ1-2; TRBD1 might be the D (6 bases). The sequences come from CD4+ T cells from blood, collected before the fourth cycle of nivolumab. The CDR3 spells CASSYAYGQYLYGYTF. In nucleotides, the CDR3 is TGTGCCAGCAGTTACGCCTATGGACAGTACCTCTATGGCTACACCTTC.